Below are 20 T cell receptor beta chains sequenced from a single sample in a study of cytomegalovirus exposure and HLA in healthy donors. Both 60 Vbeta primers and 13 Jbeta primers went into the PCR. Assay used: immunoSEQ multiplex PCR; TCRdb lists only in-frame clones, some missing. The sample shows tens of thousands of clones, around four fifths of them seen only once. The sequenced material came from PBMCs. The source is a man aged 50-59 years in good health and CMV-seropositive.

The V and J genes are TRBV11-3 and TRBJ2-6; TRBD1 agrees at 9 bases. Germline lookup yields CDR1 SGHNT and CDR2 YENEEA. The CDR3 covers 17 residues. The V and J ends lost 5 bases and 3 bases, in that order; junction bases with no gene match: 8. In DNA form, the CDR3 reads TGTGCCAGCAGCCACGGACAGGGGTGGATTGGGGCCAACGTCCTGACTTTC. It yields the protein CASSHGQGWIGANVLTF.

The J gene is TRBJ2-3, the V gene TRBV9; TRBD1 aligns across 7 bases. Germline V CDR1 and CDR2: SGDLS, YYNGEE. The V segment lost 0 bases and the J segment 4 bases; nucleotides outside the gene matches: 2. This CDR3 has 14 residues. The CDR3 coding sequence is TGTGCCAGCAGCGTAGCTGGGACAGCAGATACGCAGTATTTT. Its translation: CASSVAGTADTQYF.

The chain combines TRBV10-3 with TRBJ2-1; TRBD1 agrees at 8 bases. Looked up from germline, CDR1 is ENHRY and CDR2 is SYGVKD. The V and J ends lost 6 bases and 4 bases, in that order; junction bases with no gene match: 8. The CDR3 spans 15 residues. The CDR3: CAIRMGQAPYNEQFF. In nucleotides, the CDR3 is TGTGCCATCAGGATGGGACAGGCCCCGTACAATGAGCAGTTCTTC.

The rearrangement joins TRBV2 to TRBJ2-3; D might be TRBD2 (5 bases). With 8 bases removed from V and 4 bases from J, the gap between germline ends came to 16 bases. Germline lookup yields CDR1 SNHLY and CDR2 FYNNEI. There are 14 residues in the CDR3. Here the CDR3 reads CASVTSGYPDTQYF. The CDR3 region has the DNA TGTGCCAGCGTAACCAGCGGTTATCCAGATACGCAGTATTTT.

A remark on this clone: At one end, the junction sequence differs from germline, possibly due to a read error. The rearrangement joins TRBV7-9 to TRBJ1-1; D remains ambiguous. The CDR3 is made up of 12 amino acids. Germline V CDR1 and CDR2: SEHNR, FQNEAQ (reference sequence). CDR3 region: CSSSPPPTEAFF. In nucleotides, the CDR3 is TGTTCCAGCAGCCCCCCTCCCACTGAAGCTTTCTTT.

The chain carries TRBV10-3 and TRBJ2-5; tentatively, D is TRBD2 (6 bases). Trimming stripped 4 bases from V and 3 bases from J, with 12 bases between. The V gene's germline CDR1 is ENHRY and CDR2 SYGVKD. The CDR3 length is 14 residues. This chain's CDR3 is CAISGRLEEETQYF. CDR3 DNA: TGTGCCATCAGTGGTCGACTAGAAGAAGAGACCCAGTACTTC.

J is TRBJ2-1 and V is TRBV2, with 11 nucleotides matching TRBD2. The germline CDR1 and CDR2 sequences are SNHLY and FYNNEI. V lost 6 bases to trimming and J lost 3 bases; unmatched junction nucleotides: 4. The CDR3 is 15 amino acids. The CDR3 nucleotides read TGTGCCAGCAGGGCCGGGACTAGCGGCTACAATGAGCAGTTCTTC. Protein product: CASRAGTSGYNEQFF.

The J gene is TRBJ1-1, the V gene TRBV6-6; D ambiguous. The ends were cut back, 6 bases at V and 2 bases at J, with 16 bases in the middle. The CDR3 is made up of 15 amino acids. CDR1 is MNHNY, CDR2 SVGAGI, per germline (reference sequence). The CDR3 region has the DNA TGTGCCAGCAGGCCCTCGGGCGGGCCAAACACTGAAGCTTTCTTT. Its translation is CASRPSGGPNTEAFF.

This rearrangement joins TRBV11-2 to TRBJ2-3; 14 nucleotides agree with TRBD2. Germline lookup yields CDR1 SGHAT and CDR2 FQNNGV. Losses at the gene ends were 8 bases for V and 7 bases for J; bases not matched to a gene: 20. This CDR3 has 19 amino acids. CDR3 in DNA: TGTGCCAGCCTAGCCCTCGGCGGGACCGGGACTAGCGGGAGAAATACGCAGTATTTT. This translates into CASLALGGTGTSGRNTQYF.

The sample holds a few counts of this clone. The chain employs TRBV11-3 and TRBJ2-1; D gene ambiguous. This CDR3 is built from 13 residues. Germline V gene data show CDR1 as SGHNT and CDR2 as YENEEA. V gave up 8 bases and J gave up 0 bases, with 8 bases separating them. CDR3 DNA: TGTGCCAGCGCGGCTAGCTCCTACAATGAGCAGTTCTTC. Residues: CASAASSYNEQFF.

This chain links TRBV7-9 with TRBJ2-3; D call uncertain. The CDR3 spans 15 residues. The V end lost 2 bases, the J end lost 0 bases, and 9 bases lay between the germline ends. Germline-derived CDR1 and CDR2 are SEHNR and FQNEAQ (reference sequence). The CDR3 is CASSLFSTSTDTQYF. The CDR3 DNA reads TGTGCCAGCAGCTTATTTTCGACAAGCACAGATACGCAGTATTTT.

The V and J genes are TRBV13 and TRBJ2-7, with 9 bases lining up with TRBD2. The trim removed 6 bases at V and 4 bases at J, leaving 4 bases unmatched. This CDR3 is built from 13 residues. CDR1 is PRHDT, CDR2 FYEKMQ, per germline (reference sequence). The CDR3 here is CASRASGIYEQYF. CDR3 in DNA: TGTGCCAGCAGGGCTAGCGGGATTTACGAGCAGTACTTC.

This clone was detected a few times. At one boundary the junction diverges from the germline segment, which might be a read error. V is TRBV5-4 and J is TRBJ2-4; 7 nucleotides align to TRBD1. Germline CDR1 is SGHNT and CDR2 is YYREEE (reference sequence). This CDR3 region has 15 residues. Here the CDR3 DNA reads TGTGCCAGCAGCCTAAGACAGGGTGGGGAAAACAGTCAGTACTTC. This translates into CASSLRQGGENSQYF. Complete variable domain (other parts from reference TRBV5-4 and TRBJ2-4): ETGVTQSPTHLIKTRGQQVTLRCSSQSGHNTVSWYQQALGQGPQFIFQYYREEENGRGNFPPRFSGLQFPNYSSELNVNALELDDSALYLCASSLRQGGENSQYFGAGTRLSVL.

This clone was picked up a small number of times. V and J are TRBV28 and TRBJ2-4; 8 positions match TRBD1. The germline V gene encodes CDR1 MDHEN and CDR2 SYDVKM. This CDR3 is built from 15 residues. J gave up 0 bases and V 6 bases, and 4 bases lay outside the gene matches. The CDR3 DNA is TGTGCCAGCAGAATAGACAGGGGAGCCAAAAACATTCAGTACTTC. Residues: CASRIDRGAKNIQYF.

The chain recombines TRBV11-3 with TRBJ2-3, with D possibly being TRBD1 (5 bases). This CDR3 has 17 amino acids. Trimming took off 2 bases at V and 0 bases at J, with 15 bases between the two ends. In germline, CDR1 is SGHNT, CDR2 YENEEA. The CDR3 bases are TGTGCCAGCAGCTTATCCCTGTGGACATCTAGCACAGATACGCAGTATTTT. Encoded protein: CASSLSLWTSSTDTQYF.

This chain connects TRBV11-3 to TRBJ2-1; perhaps TRBD2 as D (6 bases). The CDR3 consists of 14 residues. Trimming left V 1 base short and J 11 bases short, with 15 bases between. From germline, CDR1 is SGHNT and CDR2 YENEEA. The CDR3 DNA follows: TGTGCCAGCAGCTTAGGACTAGTGGGGGAACAGCAGTTCTTC. It translates to CASSLGLVGEQQFF.

The chain uses TRBV6-5 and TRBJ2-2, with unresolved D. CDR1 and CDR2 from the germline V gene are MNHEY and SVGAGI. V was pared by 7 bases and J by 1 base, with 13 bases between. The CDR3 runs to 15 residues. CDR3 protein: CASNTMQMNTGELFF. The DNA of the CDR3 is TGTGCCAGCAATACAATGCAGATGAACACCGGGGAGCTGTTTTTT.

This clone was counted between two and nine times. The gene calls are TRBV7-3 and TRBJ2-1; D gene uncertain. The CDR3 contains 15 residues. The V end lost 2 bases, the J end lost 7 bases, and 15 bases lay between the germline ends. Germline V gene sequence: CDR1 SGHTA, CDR2 FQGTGA. CDR3 sequence (DNA): TGTGCCAGCAGCTTATCATTTGGCGGATGGAATGAGCAGTTCTTC. This sequence encodes CASSLSFGGWNEQFF.

This chain uses TRBV2 with TRBJ2-1, with 7 bases that match TRBD1. This CDR3 comprises 14 residues. CDR1 and CDR2 from the germline V gene are SNHLY and FYNNEI. Unmatched junction bases numbered 6, after V lost 6 bases and J lost 4 bases. CDR3 sequence reads: CASRPGGSYNEQFF. CDR3 sequence (DNA): TGTGCCAGCAGGCCAGGGGGTTCATACAATGAGCAGTTCTTC.

A few counts support this clone. The V call is TRBV5-4, the J call TRBJ2-7; a weak D match, TRBD2 (5 bases). From germline, CDR1 is SGHNT and CDR2 YYREEE (reference sequence). Trimming took 3 bases from V and 6 from J, leaving 16 bases between them. This CDR3 comprises 14 residues. The CDR3 DNA reads as TGTGCCAGCAGCTCCCCGGCGGTAGCGTCCGAGCAGTACTTC. Translating it yields CASSSPAVASEQYF.